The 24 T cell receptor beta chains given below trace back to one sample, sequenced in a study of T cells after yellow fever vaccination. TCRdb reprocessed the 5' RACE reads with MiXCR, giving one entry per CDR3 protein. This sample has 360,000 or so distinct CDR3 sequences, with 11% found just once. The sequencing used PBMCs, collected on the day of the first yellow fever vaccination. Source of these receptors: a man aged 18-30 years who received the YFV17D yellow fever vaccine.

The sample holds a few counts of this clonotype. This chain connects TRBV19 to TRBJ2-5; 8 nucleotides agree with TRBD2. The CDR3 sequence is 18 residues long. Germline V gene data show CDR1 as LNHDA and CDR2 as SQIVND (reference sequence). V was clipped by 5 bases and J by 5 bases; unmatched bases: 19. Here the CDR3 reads CASSPPSFKRGLGETQYF. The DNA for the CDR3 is TGTGCCAGTAGTCCACCAAGTTTTAAGCGGGGGCTGGGGGAGACCCAGTACTTC.

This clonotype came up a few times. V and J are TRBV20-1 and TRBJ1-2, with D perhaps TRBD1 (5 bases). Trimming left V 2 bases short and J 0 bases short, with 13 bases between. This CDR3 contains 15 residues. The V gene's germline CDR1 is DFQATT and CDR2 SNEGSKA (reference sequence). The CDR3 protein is CSARKTAEPNYGYTF. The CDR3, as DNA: TGCAGTGCTAGAAAGACAGCCGAACCTAACTATGGCTACACCTTC.

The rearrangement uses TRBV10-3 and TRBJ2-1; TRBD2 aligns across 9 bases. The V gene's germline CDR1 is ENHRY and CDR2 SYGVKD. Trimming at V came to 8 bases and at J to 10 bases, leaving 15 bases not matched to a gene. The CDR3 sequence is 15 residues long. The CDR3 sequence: CAIGAGLAGFDEQFF. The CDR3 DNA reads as TGTGCCATCGGTGCGGGACTAGCAGGGTTCGACGAGCAGTTCTTC.

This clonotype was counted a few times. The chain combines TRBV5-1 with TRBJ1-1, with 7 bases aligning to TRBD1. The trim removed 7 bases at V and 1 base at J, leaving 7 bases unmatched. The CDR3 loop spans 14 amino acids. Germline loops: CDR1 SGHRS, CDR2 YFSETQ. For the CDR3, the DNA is TGCGCCAGCGGAAGGGACAGACAGAACACTGAAGCTTTCTTT. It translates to CASGRDRQNTEAFF.

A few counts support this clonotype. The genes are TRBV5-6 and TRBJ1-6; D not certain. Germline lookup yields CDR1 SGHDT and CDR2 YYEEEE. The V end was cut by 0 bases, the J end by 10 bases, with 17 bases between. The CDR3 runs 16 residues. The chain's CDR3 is CASSLGAGSIGSPLHF. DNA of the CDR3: TGTGCCAGCAGCTTGGGGGCCGGGAGTATCGGGTCACCCCTCCACTTT. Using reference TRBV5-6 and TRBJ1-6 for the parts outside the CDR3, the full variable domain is DAGVTQSPTHLIKTRGQQVTLRCSPKSGHDTVSWYQQALGQGPQFIFQYYEEEERQRGNFPDRFSGHQFPNYSSELNVNALLLGDSALYLCASSLGAGSIGSPLHFGNGTRLTVT.

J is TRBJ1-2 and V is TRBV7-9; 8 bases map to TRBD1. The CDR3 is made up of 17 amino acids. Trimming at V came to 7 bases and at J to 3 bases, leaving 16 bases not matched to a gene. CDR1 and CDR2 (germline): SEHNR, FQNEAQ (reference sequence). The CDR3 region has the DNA TGTGCCAGCACCGATCAGGGGGCGCGGGCTATGGACTATGGCTACACCTTC. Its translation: CASTDQGARAMDYGYTF.

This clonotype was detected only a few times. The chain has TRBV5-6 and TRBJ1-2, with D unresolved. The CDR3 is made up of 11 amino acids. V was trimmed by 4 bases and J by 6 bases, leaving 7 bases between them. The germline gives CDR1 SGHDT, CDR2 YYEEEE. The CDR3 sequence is CASSLRDGYTF. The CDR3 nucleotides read TGTGCCAGCAGCCTAAGGGATGGCTACACCTTC.

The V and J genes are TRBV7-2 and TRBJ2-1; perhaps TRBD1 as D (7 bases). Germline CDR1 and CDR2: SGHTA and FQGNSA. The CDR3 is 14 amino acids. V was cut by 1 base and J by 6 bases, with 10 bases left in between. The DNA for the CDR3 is TGTGCCAGCAGCTTAGACCAGGGGGGCAATGAGCAGTTCTTC. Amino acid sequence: CASSLDQGGNEQFF.

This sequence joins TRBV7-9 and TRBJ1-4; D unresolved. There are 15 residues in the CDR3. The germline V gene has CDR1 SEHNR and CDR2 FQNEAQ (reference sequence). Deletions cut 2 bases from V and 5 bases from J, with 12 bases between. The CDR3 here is CASSLSLGRNEKLFF. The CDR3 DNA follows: TGTGCCAGCAGCTTAAGTCTAGGCCGGAATGAAAAACTGTTTTTT.

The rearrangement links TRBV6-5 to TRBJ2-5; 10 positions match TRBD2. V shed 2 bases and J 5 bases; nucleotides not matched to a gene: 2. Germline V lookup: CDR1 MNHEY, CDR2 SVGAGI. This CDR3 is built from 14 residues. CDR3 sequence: CASSYGAGGETQYF. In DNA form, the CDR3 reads TGTGCCAGCAGTTACGGAGCGGGGGGGGAGACCCAGTACTTC.

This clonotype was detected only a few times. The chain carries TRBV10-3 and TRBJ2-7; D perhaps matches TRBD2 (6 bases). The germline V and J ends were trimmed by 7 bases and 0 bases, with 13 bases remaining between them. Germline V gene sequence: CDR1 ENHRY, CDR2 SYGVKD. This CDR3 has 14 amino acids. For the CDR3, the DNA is TGTGCCATCAAAGGCGGGGCCGCCTCCTACGAGCAGTACTTC. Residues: CAIKGGAASYEQYF.

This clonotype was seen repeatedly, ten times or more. This chain's CDR3 is CSVEADSYEQYF. Written as DNA, the CDR3 is TGCAGCGTTGAGGCGGACTCCTACGAGCAGTACTTC. The chain uses TRBV29-1 and TRBJ2-7; no clear D. Trimming shortened V by 3 bases and J by 0 bases, and 6 bases separated the two germline ends. From germline, CDR1 is SQVTM and CDR2 ANQGSEA. The CDR3 is made up of 12 amino acids.

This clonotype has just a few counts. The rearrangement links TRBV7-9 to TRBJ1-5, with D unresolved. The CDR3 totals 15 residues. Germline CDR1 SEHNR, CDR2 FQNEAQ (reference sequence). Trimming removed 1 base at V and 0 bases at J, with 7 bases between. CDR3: CASSLDGNSNQPQHF. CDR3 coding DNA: TGTGCCAGCAGCTTAGACGGGAATAGCAATCAGCCCCAGCATTTT.

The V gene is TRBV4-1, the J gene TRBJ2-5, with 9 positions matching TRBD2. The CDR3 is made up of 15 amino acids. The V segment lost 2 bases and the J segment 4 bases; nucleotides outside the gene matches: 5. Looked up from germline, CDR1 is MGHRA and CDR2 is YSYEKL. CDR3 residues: CASSQLLTSGETQYF. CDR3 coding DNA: TGCGCCAGCAGCCAACTCCTGACTAGCGGAGAGACCCAGTACTTC.

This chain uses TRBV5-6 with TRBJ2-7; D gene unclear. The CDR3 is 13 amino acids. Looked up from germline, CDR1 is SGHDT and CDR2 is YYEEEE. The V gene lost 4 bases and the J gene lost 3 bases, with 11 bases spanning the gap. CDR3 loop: CASSLRALYEQYV. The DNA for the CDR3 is TGTGCCAGCAGCCTCCGGGCCCTCTACGAGCAGTACGTC.

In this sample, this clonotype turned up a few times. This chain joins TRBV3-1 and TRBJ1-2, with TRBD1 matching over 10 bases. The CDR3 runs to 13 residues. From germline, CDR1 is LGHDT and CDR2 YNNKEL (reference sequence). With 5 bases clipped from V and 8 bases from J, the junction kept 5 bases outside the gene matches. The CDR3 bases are TGTGCCAGCAGCTCGGACAGGGGGGACGGCTACACCTTC. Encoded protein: CASSSDRGDGYTF.

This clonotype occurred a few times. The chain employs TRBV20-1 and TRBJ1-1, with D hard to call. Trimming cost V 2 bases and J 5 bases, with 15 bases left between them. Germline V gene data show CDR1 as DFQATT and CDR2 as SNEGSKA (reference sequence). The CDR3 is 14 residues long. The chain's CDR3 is CSARSPMGGTEAFF. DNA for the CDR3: TGCAGTGCTAGATCCCCCATGGGAGGGACTGAAGCTTTCTTT.

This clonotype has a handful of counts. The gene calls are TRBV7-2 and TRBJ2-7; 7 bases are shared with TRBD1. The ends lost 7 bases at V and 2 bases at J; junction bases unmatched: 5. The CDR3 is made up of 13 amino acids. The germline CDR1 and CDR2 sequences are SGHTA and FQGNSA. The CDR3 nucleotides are TGTGCCAGCAACCGGGGACAGACCTACGAGCAGTACTTC. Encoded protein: CASNRGQTYEQYF.

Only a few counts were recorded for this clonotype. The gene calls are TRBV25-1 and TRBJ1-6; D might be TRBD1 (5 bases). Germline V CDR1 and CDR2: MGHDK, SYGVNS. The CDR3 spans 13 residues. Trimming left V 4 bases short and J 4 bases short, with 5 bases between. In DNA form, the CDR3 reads TGTGCCAGCAGTGGGACATATAATTCACCCCTCCACTTT. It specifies CASSGTYNSPLHF.

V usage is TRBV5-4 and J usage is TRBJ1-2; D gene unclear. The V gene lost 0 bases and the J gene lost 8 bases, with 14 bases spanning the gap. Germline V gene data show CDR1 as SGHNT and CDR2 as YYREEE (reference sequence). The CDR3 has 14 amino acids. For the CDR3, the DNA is TGTGCCAGCAGCTTGGCCTATTCAGGACGCGGCTACACCTTC. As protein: CASSLAYSGRGYTF.

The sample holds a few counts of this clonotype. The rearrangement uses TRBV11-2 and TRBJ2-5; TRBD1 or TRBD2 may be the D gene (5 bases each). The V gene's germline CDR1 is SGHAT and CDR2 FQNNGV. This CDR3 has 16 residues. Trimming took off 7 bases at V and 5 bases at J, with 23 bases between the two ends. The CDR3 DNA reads TGTGCCAGCACCCTAAGACCGGGACGGCAGATGGAGACCCAGTACTTC. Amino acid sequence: CASTLRPGRQMETQYF. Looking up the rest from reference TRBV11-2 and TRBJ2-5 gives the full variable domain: EAGVAQSPRYKIIEKRQSVAFWCNPISGHATLYWYQQILGQGPKLLIQFQNNGVVDDSQLPKDRFSAERLKGVDSTLKIQPAKLEDSAVYLCASTLRPGRQMETQYFGPGTRLLVL.

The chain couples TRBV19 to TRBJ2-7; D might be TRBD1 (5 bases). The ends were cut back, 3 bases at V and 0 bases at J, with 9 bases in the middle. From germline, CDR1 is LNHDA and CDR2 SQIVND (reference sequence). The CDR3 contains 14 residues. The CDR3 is CASSIRGSSYEQYF. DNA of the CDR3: TGTGCCAGTAGTATTAGGGGAAGCTCCTACGAGCAGTACTTC. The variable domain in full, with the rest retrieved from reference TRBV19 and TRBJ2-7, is DGGITQSPKYLFRKEGQNVTLSCEQNLNHDAMYWYRQDPGQGLRLIYYSQIVNDFQKGDIAEGYSVSREKKESFPLTVTSAQKNPTAFYLCASSIRGSSYEQYFGPGTRLTVT.

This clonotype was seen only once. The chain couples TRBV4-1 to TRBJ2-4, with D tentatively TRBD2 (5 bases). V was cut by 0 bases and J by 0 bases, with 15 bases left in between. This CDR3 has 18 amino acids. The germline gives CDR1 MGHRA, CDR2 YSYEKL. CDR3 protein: CASSQDPTDSLAKNIQYF. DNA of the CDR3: TGCGCCAGCAGCCAAGATCCCACGGACTCCCTAGCCAAAAACATTCAGTACTTC.

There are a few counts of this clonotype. CDR3 region: CANSGVGNTGELFF. Written as DNA, the CDR3 is TGTGCCAACTCAGGAGTGGGGAACACCGGGGAGCTGTTTTTT. The V and J genes are TRBV12-3 or TRBV12-4 and TRBJ2-2; D is uncertain. The CDR3 is 14 residues long. Trimming shortened V by 10 bases and J by 1 base, and 13 bases separated the two germline ends.